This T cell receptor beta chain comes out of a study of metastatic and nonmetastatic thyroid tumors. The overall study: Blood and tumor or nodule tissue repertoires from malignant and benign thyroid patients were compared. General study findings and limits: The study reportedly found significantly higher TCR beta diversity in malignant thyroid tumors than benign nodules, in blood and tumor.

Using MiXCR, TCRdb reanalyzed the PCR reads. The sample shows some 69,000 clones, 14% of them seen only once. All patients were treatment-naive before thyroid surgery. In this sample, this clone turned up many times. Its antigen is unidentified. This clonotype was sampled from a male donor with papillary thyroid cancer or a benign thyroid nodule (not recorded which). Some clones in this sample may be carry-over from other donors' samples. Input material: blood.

The CDR3 coding sequence is TGTGCCAGCAGCTTGGGATTGTTTGCAGACGGAAACACCATATATTTT. Translating it yields CASSLGLFADGNTIYF. This chain connects TRBV5-8 to TRBJ1-3; D is undetermined. V lost 0 bases and J lost 4, with 14 bases in between. The CDR3 is made up of 16 amino acids. CDR1 is SGHTS, CDR2 YDEGEE, per germline.